This T cell receptor beta chain was sequenced during a study of T cells in Graves' hyperthyroidism and ophthalmopathy. Germline CDR1 and CDR2: SGHTA and FQGNSA. The CDR3 runs 17 residues. J lost 4 bases, V lost 4 bases, and 14 bases had no gene match. This clonotype has at least ten counts. Amplification targeted TCR beta CDR3 regions from RNA transcripts. The TCR CDR3 was amplified in a first-round RT-PCR using the HTBI primer set. Each CDR3 protein gets one entry after TCRdb re-called the multiplex PCR reads with MiXCR. Among around 430,000 distinct CDR3 sequences listed, about 15% were seen once. The sequence was obtained from a woman aged 25 to 39 with Graves' hyperthyroidism. The sequenced sample consisted of blood. V is TRBV7-2 and J is TRBJ1-2; 8 nucleotides match TRBD1. The CDR3 reads CASSSRTGRVSRYGYTF. The CDR3 bases are TGTGCCAGCAGCTCACGGACAGGGAGGGTTTCTCGCTATGGCTACACCTTC.